This TCR beta chain was found in a study of Ad26.COV2.S vaccination and SARS-CoV-2 variants listed by TCRdb under 2021. Concerning the study at large: Vaccine-arm donors came from COV1001, a multicentre, randomized, double-blind, placebo-controlled phase I-IIa trial of Ad26.COV2.S in healthy adults. Ad26.COV2.S was given intramuscularly at 5x10^10 or 1x10^11 viral particles, as a single shot or as two shots 56 days apart. The specificity and breadth of SARS-CoV-2-reactive T cell receptors after Ad26.COV2.S vaccination were assessed by TCRbeta repertoire sequencing. A total of about 30 samples were included in the TCR-sequenced set, comprising roughly 19 Ad26.COV2.S vaccine recipients, 5 placebo recipients and 8 SARS-CoV-2 convalescent individuals. Trial participants were randomized into five groups of five, in which low-dose or high-dose Ad26.COV2.S was given once or twice, or placebo was given on both occasions. Investigators remained blinded to trial group allocation during experiments and outcome assessment. Study-level results and caveats: Comparing responses between vaccine doses or regimens was not something the study was powered to do. After vaccination, spike-specific CD8+ and CD4+ T cell responses were reported to show substantial breadth. Ad26.COV2.S recipients had higher spike-specific TCR breadth than placebo recipients (P = 0.0014). Comparable non-spike TCR breadth was observed between vaccine and placebo recipients, consistent with only spike being contained in the vaccine. The authors noted that the TCR breadth and depth analyses may have underestimated total T cell responses.

The immunoSEQ Assay was the method used to sequence TCRbeta CDR3 regions. After extraction, genomic DNA underwent amplification by bias-controlled multiplex PCR, followed by high-throughput sequencing. In the source study's methods: Collapsing and filtering of sequences were performed to quantify the absolute abundance of each unique TCRbeta CDR3 region. T cell fraction was estimated by normalization of TCRbeta template counts to usable DNA, with usable DNA being measured through amplification of reference genes present in all nucleated cells. Repertoire TCRs were annotated as SARS-CoV-2-specific when V gene, CDR3 amino acid sequence and J gene were exactly matched to a known reactive TCR set. The reference SARS-CoV-2 TCR set was obtained from MIRA and was filtered for enrichment in COVID-19-positive ImmuneCODE repertoires, whereby public or cross-reactive TCRs were removed. Using the MIRA antigens, annotated TCRs were further analysed by specific ORF or by position within an ORF. Breadth was defined as the number of annotated unique rearrangements divided by the total number of unique productive rearrangements, and depth was defined as the summed frequency of the annotated unique rearrangements. Group comparisons of TCR breadth used two-sided Wilcoxon rank-sum tests. The table comes from immuneACCESS by way of TCRdb, which keeps in-frame sequences with V and J called. Part of the clones is missing from these tables; in studies checked, under half for an unresolved V gene and the rest for unknown reasons. From that table come the V and J calls and clone size; the DNA was used to work out D and trimming. This sample is represented by about 330,000 clones; almost 90% of them were singletons. Clones ranked in the top ten supply around 5.5% of the sample.

As concerns this clone: The antigen it binds to is not known. Per-base quality was not reported, and no clone a single base away is much larger than it.

The sample's treatment or condition label is to be understood as: roughly 20 received Ad26.COV2.S at low or high dose, single or two shots; about 5 received placebo; per-sample allocation not given. Repertoires of vaccine and placebo recipients were sequenced from samples taken on day 63 after the first injection. Cohort 1b enrolled 25 adults aged 18-55 years at a single site in Boston, USA, between 29 July and 7 August 2020. As a vaccine, Ad26.COV2.S was a replication-incompetent adenovirus type 26 vector that expressed a prefusion-stabilized SARS-CoV-2 spike protein derived from the original Wuhan strain. According to the germline V gene (reference sequence), CDR1 reads LGHDT and CDR2 reads YNNKEL. Including cysteine and phenylalanine, the CDR3 has 13 amino acids. Of the read, only the CDR3 DNA is kept; its 39 bases are in frame from base 1. Germline trimming: 4 bases from V, 3 bases from J; junction bases outside gene matches: 2.

This TCR was sampled from a person aged 18 to 59 who received the Ad26.COV2.S COVID-19 vaccine or a placebo. The V and J segments used are TRBV3-1 (or the pseudogene TRBV3-2) and TRBJ1-2; TRBD1 fits 7 bases in the junction. The sequencing used peripheral blood, collected in a trial of Ad26.COV2.S vaccine versus placebo. DNA sequence: TGTGCCAGCAGCCTACAGGGGCACTATGGCTACACCTTC. It encodes CASSLQGHYGYTF.